This T cell receptor beta chain derives from a study of identical twins. There were only healthy Caucasians among the donors. TCRdb passed the 5' RACE reads through MiXCR, listing each CDR3 protein once. Among hundreds of thousands of distinct CDR3 sequences listed, roughly 6% were seen once. Notes on the study in general: Models predicted less out-of-frame TCR alpha sharing in monozygotic twins than was found.

This clonotype was recorded a few times. No antigen is known for it. The CDR3 is 15 residues long. The V and J ends lost 6 bases and 4 bases respectively, with 19 bases between them. Germline V gene data show CDR1 as MNHNS and CDR2 as SASEGT. The receptor's source is a man younger than 35 in good health. The chain employs TRBV6-1 and TRBJ2-7; TRBD1 might be the D (5 bases). The sample comprised naive T cells sorted from blood. CDR3 sequence reads: CASRNGHFAGYEQYF. The CDR3, as DNA: TGTGCCAGCAGGAATGGACACTTCGCCGGGTACGAGCAGTACTTC.